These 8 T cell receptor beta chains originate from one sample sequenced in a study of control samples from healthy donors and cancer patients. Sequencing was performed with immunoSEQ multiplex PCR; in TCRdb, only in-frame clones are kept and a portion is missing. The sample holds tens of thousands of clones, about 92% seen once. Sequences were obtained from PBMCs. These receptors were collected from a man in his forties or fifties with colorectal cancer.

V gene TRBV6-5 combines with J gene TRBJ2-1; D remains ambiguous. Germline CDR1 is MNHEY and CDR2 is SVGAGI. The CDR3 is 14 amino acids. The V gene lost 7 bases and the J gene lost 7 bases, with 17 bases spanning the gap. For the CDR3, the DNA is TGTGCCAGCACCAAACCCGGCGGCATGAATGAGCAGTTCTTC. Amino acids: CASTKPGGMNEQFF.

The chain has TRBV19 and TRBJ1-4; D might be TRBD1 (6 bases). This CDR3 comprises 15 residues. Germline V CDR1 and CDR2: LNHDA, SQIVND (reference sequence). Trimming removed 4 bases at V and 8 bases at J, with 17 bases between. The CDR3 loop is CASSRRRGSREKLFF. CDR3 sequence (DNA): TGTGCCAGTAGTAGGAGGAGGGGGAGTCGCGAAAAACTGTTTTTT. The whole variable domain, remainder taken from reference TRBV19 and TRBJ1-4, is DGGITQSPKYLFRKEGQNVTLSCEQNLNHDAMYWYRQDPGQGLRLIYYSQIVNDFQKGDIAEGYSVSREKKESFPLTVTSAQKNPTAFYLCASSRRRGSREKLFFGSGTQLSVL.

The CDR3 nucleotides are TGTGCCAGCGGTCTCCCTTACAATGAGCAGTTCTTC. It is translated as CASGLPYNEQFF. The chain combines TRBV7-2 with TRBJ2-1; D is ambiguous. The V end lost 8 bases, the J end lost 4 bases, and 9 bases lay between the germline ends. Germline V gene sequence: CDR1 SGHTA, CDR2 FQGNSA. CDR3 length: 12 amino acids.

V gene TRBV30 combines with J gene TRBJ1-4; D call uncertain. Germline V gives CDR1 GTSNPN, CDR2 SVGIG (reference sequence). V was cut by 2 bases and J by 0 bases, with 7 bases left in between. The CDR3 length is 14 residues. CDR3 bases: TGTGCCTGGAGTAGGAAAGCAACTAATGAAAAACTGTTTTTT. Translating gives CAWSRKATNEKLFF.

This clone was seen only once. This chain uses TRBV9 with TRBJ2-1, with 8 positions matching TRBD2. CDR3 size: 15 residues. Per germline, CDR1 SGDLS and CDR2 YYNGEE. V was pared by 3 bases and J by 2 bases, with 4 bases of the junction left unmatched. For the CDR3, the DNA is TGTGCCAGCAGCGCTGGGCGGGAGGCCTACAATGAGCAGTTCTTC. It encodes CASSAGREAYNEQFF.

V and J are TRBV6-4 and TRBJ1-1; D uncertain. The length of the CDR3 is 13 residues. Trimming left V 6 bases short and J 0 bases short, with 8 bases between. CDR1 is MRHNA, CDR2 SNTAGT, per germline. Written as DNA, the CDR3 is TGTGCCAGCAGGATGGAGCTGAACACTGAAGCTTTCTTT. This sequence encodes CASRMELNTEAFF.

CDR3 sequence (DNA): TGTGCCAGCAGCTCGGGAGTGGCGAACTCACCCCTCCACTTT. Residues: CASSSGVANSPLHF. V usage is TRBV7-9 and J usage is TRBJ1-6, with D unresolved. In germline, CDR1 is SEHNR, CDR2 FQNEAQ (reference sequence). This CDR3 spans 14 amino acids. Trimming stripped 4 bases from V and 10 bases from J, with 14 bases between. The entire variable domain, with the rest obtained from reference TRBV7-9 and TRBJ1-6, is as follows: DTGVSQNPRHKITKRGQNVTFRCDPISEHNRLYWYRQTLGQGPEFLTYFQNEAQLEKSRLLSDRFSAERPKGSFSTLEIQRTEQGDSAMYLCASSSGVANSPLHFGNGTRLTVT.

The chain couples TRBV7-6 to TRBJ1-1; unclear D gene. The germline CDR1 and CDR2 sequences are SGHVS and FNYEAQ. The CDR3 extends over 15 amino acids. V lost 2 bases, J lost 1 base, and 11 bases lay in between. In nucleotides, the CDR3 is TGTGCCAGCAGCTTATTCGACAAATCGAACACTGAAGCTTTCTTT. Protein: CASSLFDKSNTEAFF.